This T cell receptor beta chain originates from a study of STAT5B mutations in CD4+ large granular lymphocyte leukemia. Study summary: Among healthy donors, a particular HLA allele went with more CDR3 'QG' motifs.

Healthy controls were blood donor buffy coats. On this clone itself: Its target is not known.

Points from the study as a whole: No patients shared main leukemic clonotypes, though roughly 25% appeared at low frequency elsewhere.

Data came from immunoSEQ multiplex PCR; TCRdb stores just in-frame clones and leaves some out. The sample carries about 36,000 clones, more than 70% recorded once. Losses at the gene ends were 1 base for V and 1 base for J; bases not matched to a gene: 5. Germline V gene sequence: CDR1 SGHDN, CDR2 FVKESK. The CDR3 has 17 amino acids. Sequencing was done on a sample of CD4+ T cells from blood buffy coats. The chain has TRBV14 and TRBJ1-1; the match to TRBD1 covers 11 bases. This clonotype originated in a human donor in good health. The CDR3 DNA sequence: TGTGCCAGCAGCCAAGGGACAGGGGGCCGGAAGAACACTGAAGCTTTCTTT. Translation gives CASSQGTGGRKNTEAFF.